Below, 27 T cell receptor beta chains from the same sample are listed, as sequenced in a study of regulatory T cells in long-lasting Graves disease. The TCR beta library used iRepertoire HTBI primers with Arm-PCR amplification of CDR3. MiXCR, applied by TCRdb to the multiplex PCR reads, yields one record per CDR3 protein. The table has 400,000 or so distinct CDR3 sequences, less than 25% seen once; the top ten hold 26%. Time point of the sample: persistent/refractory GD, antithyroid drugs over 5 years with positive TRAb. The TCR library was made from RNA that had been extracted from PBMCs in TRIzol. Sequenced here: peripheral blood mononuclear cells (PBMCs), sampled when the disease was refractory, from a patient treated with antithyroid drugs. The receptors derive from a female donor with Graves disease.

The chain employs TRBV19 and TRBJ1-5; D remains unclear. CDR1 LNHDA and CDR2 SQIVND come from the germline V gene (reference sequence). V was shortened by 3 bases and J by 2 bases, with 14 bases between the two germline ends. This CDR3 has 16 amino acids. CDR3 sequence: CASSILEGLGNQPQHF. CDR3 nucleotide sequence: TGTGCCAGTAGTATCCTTGAGGGCTTGGGCAATCAGCCCCAGCATTTT. The variable domain in full, with the rest retrieved from reference TRBV19 and TRBJ1-5, is DGGITQSPKYLFRKEGQNVTLSCEQNLNHDAMYWYRQDPGQGLRLIYYSQIVNDFQKGDIAEGYSVSREKKESFPLTVTSAQKNPTAFYLCASSILEGLGNQPQHFGDGTRLSIL.

This clonotype was counted between two and nine times. The rearrangement joins TRBV4-1 to TRBJ2-6; TRBD2 matches 15 bases. Trimming at V came to 1 base and at J to 9 bases, leaving 4 bases not matched to a gene. Per germline, CDR1 MGHRA and CDR2 YSYEKL. CDR3 length equals 17 residues. The CDR3 region has the DNA TGCGCCAGCAGCCAAGCGGGACTAGCGGGAGGTAGCAACGTCCTGACTTTC. It is translated as CASSQAGLAGGSNVLTF.

The chain uses TRBV28 and TRBJ2-7; possible D gene TRBD1, 5 bases. V was pared by 5 bases and J by 2 bases, with 13 bases between. Germline CDR1 reads MDHEN; CDR2 reads SYDVKM. The length of the CDR3 is 14 residues. CDR3 DNA: TGTGCCAGCAGTCCAGGCAGGGTCGCCTACGAGCAGTACTTC. Its translation: CASSPGRVAYEQYF.

The V gene is TRBV6-2 or TRBV6-3, the J gene TRBJ1-2; tentative D call: TRBD1 (6 bases). Germline V lookup: CDR1 MNHEY, CDR2 SVGEGT. CDR3 length: 14 residues. Deletions cut 7 bases from V and 5 bases from J, with 17 bases between. The CDR3 DNA reads as TGTGCCAGCACTCGCCGGGACACCTATTATGGCTACACCTTC. This codes for CASTRRDTYYGYTF.

The V gene is TRBV5-1, the J gene TRBJ2-6; D uncertain. The germline V gene has CDR1 SGHRS and CDR2 YFSETQ. Trimming left V 6 bases short and J 2 bases short, with 12 bases between. CDR3 length: 15 amino acids. Written as DNA, the CDR3 is TGCGCCAGCACCACGTTGGTACCTGGGGCCAACGTCCTGACTTTC. Encoded protein: CASTTLVPGANVLTF.

CDR3 nucleotides: TGTGCCAGCAGTTACGAGCGGGAGGGCTCCTACGAGCAGTACTTC. Protein sequence: CASSYEREGSYEQYF. This sequence joins TRBV6-2 or TRBV6-3 and TRBJ2-7, with 10 nucleotides matching TRBD2. Looked up from germline, CDR1 is MNHEY and CDR2 is SVGEGT. Trimming cost V 2 bases and J 0 bases; bases outside gene matches: 1. The length of the CDR3 is 15 residues.

The V call is TRBV20-1, the J call TRBJ1-6; perhaps TRBD1 as D (6 bases). CDR3 size: 15 residues. The V gene's germline CDR1 is DFQATT and CDR2 SNEGSKA (reference sequence). V was cut by 0 bases and J by 11 bases, with 17 bases left in between. The CDR3 here is CSARDQGQLIPPLHF. Here the CDR3 DNA reads TGCAGTGCTAGAGATCAAGGACAGTTGATTCCACCCCTCCACTTT.

This clonotype was counted only a few times. This chain connects TRBV5-5 to TRBJ1-4; TRBD1 matches at 12 bases. Germline V CDR1 and CDR2: SGHKS, YYEKEE (reference sequence). Trimming at V came to 4 bases and at J to 5 bases, leaving 3 bases not matched to a gene. The CDR3 loop spans 15 amino acids. The CDR3 DNA is TGTGCCAGCAGCCGGGACAGGGGGCGGAATGAAAAACTGTTTTTT. Translating gives CASSRDRGRNEKLFF.

This clonotype was detected once. The genes are TRBV7-3 and TRBJ2-1; 11 bases align to TRBD2. Germline trimming cut 5 bases from V and 10 bases from J; bases unmatched to any gene: 10. CDR1 is SGHTA and CDR2 is FQGTGA in the germline V gene. This CDR3 is built from 15 residues. The CDR3 protein is CASSTTGLAEREQFF. CDR3 nucleotides: TGTGCCAGCAGCACCACGGGACTAGCGGAAAGAGAGCAGTTCTTC.

The chain joins TRBV12-3 or TRBV12-4 to TRBJ1-1, with D unclear. CDR3 length: 11 amino acids. Trimming took 3 bases from V and 11 from J, leaving 10 bases between them. This CDR3 reads CASSLVDRAFF. The DNA of the CDR3 is TGTGCCAGCAGTTTGGTCGATCGGGCTTTCTTT.

This clonotype has at least ten counts. This chain connects TRBV2 to TRBJ1-4; D is unclear. V was cut by 0 bases and J by 2 bases, with 10 bases left in between. Germline CDR1 reads SNHLY; CDR2 reads FYNNEI. CDR3 length: 16 residues. The CDR3 nucleotides read TGTGCCAGCAGTGAAGCGCTTACTGTGACTAATGAAAAACTGTTTTTT. This encodes CASSEALTVTNEKLFF.

This clonotype was seen a handful of times. The chain has TRBV7-3 and TRBJ2-1; no firm D call. The CDR3 is made up of 16 amino acids. Between the trimmed V and J ends, which lost 4 bases and 5 bases, there was a span of 18 bases. Germline CDR1 and CDR2: SGHTA and FQGTGA. CDR3 bases: TGTGCCAGCAGCTCGACGCCAAGACATCAGAACAATGAGCAGTTCTTC. This translates into CASSSTPRHQNNEQFF. Looking up the rest from reference TRBV7-3 and TRBJ2-1 gives the full variable domain: GAGVSQTPSNKVTEKGKYVELRCDPISGHTALYWYRQSLGQGPEFLIYFQGTGAADDSGLPNDRFFAVRPEGSVSTLKIQRTERGDSAVYLCASSSTPRHQNNEQFFGPGTRLTVL.

At least ten counts were recorded for this clonotype. This rearrangement joins TRBV7-2 to TRBJ1-1; TRBD1 matches 7 bases. Germline CDR1 SGHTA, CDR2 FQGNSA. Losses at the gene ends were 3 bases for V and 2 bases for J; bases not matched to a gene: 3. This CDR3 region has 14 residues. This chain's CDR3 is CASSLYRGNTEAFF. CDR3 sequence (DNA): TGTGCCAGCAGCTTGTACAGGGGTAACACTGAAGCTTTCTTT.

The chain employs TRBV6-2 or TRBV6-3 and TRBJ1-1; D gene unclear. Germline lookup yields CDR1 MNHEY and CDR2 SVGEGT. The CDR3 extends over 13 amino acids. The ends were cut back, 0 bases at V and 11 bases at J, with 13 bases in the middle. CDR3 sequence: CASSYSIFQPAFF. CDR3 coding DNA: TGTGCCAGCAGTTACTCGATTTTTCAGCCGGCTTTCTTT.

The chain recombines TRBV29-1 with TRBJ2-1, with a possible D match to TRBD2 (5 bases). There are 17 residues in the CDR3. From germline, CDR1 is SQVTM and CDR2 ANQGSEA. The ends were cut back, 3 bases at V and 2 bases at J, with 20 bases in the middle. The chain's CDR3 is CSVEATPRGEAYNEQFF. The CDR3 DNA reads TGCAGCGTTGAGGCTACCCCTCGGGGTGAGGCCTACAATGAGCAGTTCTTC.

The chain has TRBV28 and TRBJ1-1; D remains ambiguous. Looked up from germline, CDR1 is MDHEN and CDR2 is SYDVKM. The CDR3 covers 12 residues. Trimming stripped 6 bases from V and 11 bases from J, with 16 bases between. The CDR3 sequence: CASSPVPLDAFF. DNA for the CDR3: TGTGCCAGCAGCCCCGTACCCCTCGACGCTTTCTTT.

This clonotype was observed once. The chain couples TRBV4-2 to TRBJ2-1; 8 nucleotides line up with TRBD2. The CDR3 runs to 19 residues. CDR1 and CDR2 from the germline V gene are LGHNA and YNFKEQ. J was trimmed by 1 base and V by 0 bases; bases with no gene match: 11. CDR3 nucleotide sequence: TGTGCCAGCAGCCAAGAGAGTAGCGGGACCTCCCCTTCCTACAATGAGCAGTTCTTC. Translation: CASSQESSGTSPSYNEQFF.

J is TRBJ1-5 and V is TRBV19, with D maybe TRBD1 (5 bases). The CDR3 length is 16 residues. V gave up 0 bases and J gave up 1 base, with 10 bases separating them. The germline gives CDR1 LNHDA, CDR2 SQIVND (reference sequence). The CDR3 DNA sequence: TGTGCCAGTAGTATAGATCTATACAGGAGCAATCAGCCCCAGCATTTT. It yields the protein CASSIDLYRSNQPQHF.

The V and J genes are TRBV6-9 and TRBJ1-6; D gene unclear. V was clipped by 4 bases and J by 9 bases, with 13 bases between them. The CDR3 contains 14 residues. Per germline, CDR1 MNHGY and CDR2 SVAAGI. The CDR3 DNA reads TGTGCCAGCAGTTCGGGTCCGAGAGGTTCACCCCTCCACTTT. Its protein is CASSSGPRGSPLHF.

In its sample, this clonotype was seen a few times. This chain joins TRBV5-6 and TRBJ1-1, with D possibly matching TRBD1 (5 bases). Germline V lookup: CDR1 SGHDT, CDR2 YYEEEE. V lost 4 bases to trimming and J lost 3 bases, with 22 bases between them. There are 17 residues in the CDR3. The CDR3 DNA reads as TGTGCCAGCAGCCAGGAGACAGATCCAAACGGGGACACTGAAGCTTTCTTT. Translating it yields CASSQETDPNGDTEAFF.

This clonotype was seen repeatedly, ten times or more. This chain joins TRBV3-1 and TRBJ2-4, with D uncertain. Germline-derived CDR1 and CDR2 are LGHDT and YNNKEL (reference sequence). Between the trimmed V and J ends, which lost 0 bases and 0 bases, there was a span of 6 bases. CDR3 length: 15 amino acids. CDR3 in DNA: TGTGCCAGCAGCCAAGATACCGTAGCCAAAAACATTCAGTACTTC. This translates into CASSQDTVAKNIQYF.

This clonotype was observed a few times. V usage is TRBV20-1 and J usage is TRBJ2-1; 12 nucleotides match TRBD1. J was trimmed by 6 bases and V by 3 bases; bases with no gene match: 6. Germline-derived CDR1 and CDR2 are DFQATT and SNEGSKA (reference sequence). The CDR3 is 15 amino acids. CDR3 sequence (DNA): TGCAGTGCTAGGAAGGGACAGGGGGCGAGCAATGAGCAGTTCTTC. Its protein product is CSARKGQGASNEQFF.

This clonotype was detected many times. This chain uses TRBV18 with TRBJ2-5; D gene ambiguous. The length of the CDR3 is 12 residues. Per the germline V gene, CDR1 is KGHSH and CDR2 is LQKENI. V lost 6 bases, J lost 5 bases, and 10 bases lay in between. CDR3 in amino acids: CASSKRVETQYF. CDR3 DNA sequence: TGTGCCAGCTCGAAAAGGGTGGAGACCCAGTACTTC.

This clonotype has ten or more counts. The chain recombines TRBV20-1 with TRBJ1-2; 8 bases fit TRBD1. The CDR3 extends over 13 amino acids. Per the germline V gene, CDR1 is DFQATT and CDR2 is SNEGSKA (reference sequence). V lost 5 bases, J lost 4 bases, and 6 bases stayed unmatched. As DNA, the CDR3 is TGCAGTGCTGAAGGACAGGGCGGCTATGGCTACACCTTC. Translated, it gives CSAEGQGGYGYTF.

This clonotype appeared many times. CDR3: CASSTGLAGVGETQYF. CDR3 sequence (DNA): TGTGCCAGCAGTACGGGACTAGCGGGAGTAGGAGAGACCCAGTACTTC. This chain connects TRBV27 to TRBJ2-5; 14 bases are a match to TRBD2. The CDR3 is 16 amino acids. Per germline, CDR1 MNHEY and CDR2 SMNVEV (reference sequence). J was trimmed by 4 bases and V by 5 bases; bases with no gene match: 6.

With respect to this clonotype: A much larger clone differs from this one at a single base, so this may be a read error. The chain employs TRBV30 and TRBJ1-2; D not resolved. This CDR3 is built from 12 residues. V lost 0 bases to trimming and J lost 6 bases, with 8 bases between them. The germline CDR1 and CDR2 sequences are GTSNPN and SVGIG (reference sequence). The CDR3 loop is CAWSVGRDGYTF. In nucleotides, the CDR3 is TGTGCCTGGAGTGTTGGGAGGGATGGCTACACCTTC.

The chain uses TRBV12-3 or TRBV12-4 and TRBJ2-7; D is perhaps TRBD1 (6 bases). This CDR3 contains 15 residues. The V and J ends lost 3 bases and 3 bases respectively, with 15 bases between them. This CDR3 is CASSFKQGSFYEQYF. As DNA, the CDR3 is TGTGCCAGCAGTTTTAAACAGGGAAGCTTCTACGAGCAGTACTTC.